The clone carrying this TCR beta chain was seen just once. Its antigen is not known. This record comes from a study of Ad26.COV2.S vaccination and SARS-CoV-2 variants. Study at large: Among those in the COV1001 Ad26.COV2.S trial arm was the donor. The study gave Ad26.COV2.S intramuscularly, once or twice 56 days apart.

Assay used: immunoSEQ multiplex PCR; TCRdb lists only in-frame clones, some missing. The table records about 350,000 clones, roughly 89% of them present only once. Unmatched junction bases numbered 7, after V lost 2 bases and J lost 2 bases. This CDR3 comprises 17 residues. From germline, CDR1 is MDHEN and CDR2 SYDVKM. Regarding treatment: 19 received Ad26.COV2.S at low or high dose, single or two shots; roughly 5 received placebo; per-sample allocation not given. Sampling took place 63 days after the first vaccine or placebo injection. Study findings and constraints: Participants in the vaccine arm had higher spike-specific TCR breadth; placebo recipients had lower. Measures of TCR breadth and depth may have fallen short of total T cell responses.

The chain joins TRBV28 to TRBJ1-5, with TRBD1 matching 9 bases. This clonotype was sampled from a person aged 18 to 59 who received the Ad26.COV2.S COVID-19 vaccine or a placebo. The sequencing used peripheral blood, collected in a trial of Ad26.COV2.S vaccine versus placebo. In DNA form, the CDR3 reads TGTGCCAGCAGTTTACGTGGGACAGGGATGGGCAATCAGCCCCAGCATTTT. Residues: CASSLRGTGMGNQPQHF. The whole variable domain, remainder taken from reference TRBV28 and TRBJ1-5, is DVKVTQSSRYLVKRTGEKVFLECVQDMDHENMFWYRQDPGLGLRLIYFSYDVKMKEKGDIPEGYSVSREKKERFSLILESASTNQTSMYLCASSLRGTGMGNQPQHFGDGTRLSIL.